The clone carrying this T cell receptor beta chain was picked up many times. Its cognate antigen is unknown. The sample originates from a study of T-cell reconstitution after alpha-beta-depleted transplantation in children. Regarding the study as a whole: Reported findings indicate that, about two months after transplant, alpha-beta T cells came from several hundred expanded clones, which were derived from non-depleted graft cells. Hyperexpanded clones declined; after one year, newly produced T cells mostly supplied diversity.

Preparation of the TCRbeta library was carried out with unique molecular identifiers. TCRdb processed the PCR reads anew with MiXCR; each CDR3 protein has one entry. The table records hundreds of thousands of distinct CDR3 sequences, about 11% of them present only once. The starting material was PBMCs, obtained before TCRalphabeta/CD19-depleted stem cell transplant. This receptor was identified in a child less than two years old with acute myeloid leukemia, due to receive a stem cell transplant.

The CDR3 nucleotides are TGTGCCAGCAGGGGGGACCGAGGGGTGAGCAATCAGCCCCAGCATTTT. Its translation is CASRGDRGVSNQPQHF. The rearrangement joins TRBV28 to TRBJ1-5, with a weak D call TRBD1 (5 bases). CDR3 length equals 16 residues. The germline V gene has CDR1 MDHEN and CDR2 SYDVKM. With 6 bases removed from V and 1 base from J, the gap between germline ends came to 16 bases. The full variable domain, completed using reference TRBV28 and TRBJ1-5, is DVKVTQSSRYLVKRTGEKVFLECVQDMDHENMFWYRQDPGLGLRLIYFSYDVKMKEKGDIPEGYSVSREKKERFSLILESASTNQTSMYLCASRGDRGVSNQPQHFGDGTRLSIL.